This T cell receptor beta chain was documented in a study of blood T cell repertoires in COVID-19. Overall study context: Spain, Italy and the United States supplied samples that represented acute and convalescent COVID-19.

Libraries were prepared by immunoSEQ multiplex PCR; TCRdb keeps only in-frame clonotypes and omits some of them. The sample yields fewer than 300,000 clones, approximately 85% seen once. The sample consisted of peripheral blood. The sequence was collected from a man aged 18 to 29 with active or convalescent COVID-19.

In nucleotides, the CDR3 is TGTGCCAGCAGGGACTTACAGGGGGGGCGATTCTACGAGCAGTACTTC. Translating it yields CASRDLQGGRFYEQYF. The V call is TRBV2, the J call TRBJ2-7; a weak D match, TRBD1 (8 bases). CDR3 size: 16 residues. CDR1 and CDR2 from the germline V gene are SNHLY and FYNNEI. V shed 6 bases and J shed 3 bases, with 21 bases lying between them. The variable domain in full, completed from reference TRBV2 and TRBJ2-7, reads EPEVTQTPSHQVTQMGQEVILRCVPISNHLYFYWYRQILGQKVEFLVSFYNNEISEKSEIFDDQFSVERPDGSNFTLKIRSTKLEDSAMYFCASRDLQGGRFYEQYFGPGTRLTVT.